Given below is one T cell receptor beta chain in context. This specimen belongs to a study of cytomegalovirus exposure and HLA in healthy donors. Sequenced by immunoSEQ multiplex PCR; TCRdb stores in-frame clones only, minus some. The repertoire holds about 150,000 clones, 88% seen once, with about 3% in the top ten. Trimming removed 1 base from V and 2 bases from J, with 9 bases in between. Germline V gene sequence: CDR1 PRHDT, CDR2 FYEKMQ (reference sequence). There are 15 residues in the CDR3. The J gene is TRBJ2-1, the V gene TRBV13; TRBD2 might be the D (6 bases). What was sequenced was PBMCs. The receptor comes from a man aged 18-30 years in good health and CMV-seronegative. The CDR3 DNA reads as TGTGCCAGCAGCTTAGTAGCGGACCCCTACAATGAGCAGTTCTTC. It translates to CASSLVADPYNEQFF.